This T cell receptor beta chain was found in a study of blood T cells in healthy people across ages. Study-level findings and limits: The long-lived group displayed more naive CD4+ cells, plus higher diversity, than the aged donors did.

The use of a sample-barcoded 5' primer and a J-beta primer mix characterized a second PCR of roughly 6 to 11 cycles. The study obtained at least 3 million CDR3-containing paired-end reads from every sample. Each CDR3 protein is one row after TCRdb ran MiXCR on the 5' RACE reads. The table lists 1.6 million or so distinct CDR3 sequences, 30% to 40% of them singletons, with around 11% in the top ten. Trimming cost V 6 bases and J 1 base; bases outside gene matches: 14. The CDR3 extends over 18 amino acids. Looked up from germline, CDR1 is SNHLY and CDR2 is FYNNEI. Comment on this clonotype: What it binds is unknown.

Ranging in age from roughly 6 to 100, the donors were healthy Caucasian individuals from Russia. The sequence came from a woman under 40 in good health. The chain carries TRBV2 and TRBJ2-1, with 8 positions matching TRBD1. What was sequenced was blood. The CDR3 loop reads CASSKGPRTGRSYNEQFF. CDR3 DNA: TGTGCCAGCAGCAAAGGACCAAGGACAGGGAGGTCCTACAATGAGCAGTTCTTC.